This T cell receptor beta chain emerged from a study of long-term antiretroviral therapy in people with HIV. Overall study: The earliest samples came about a decade before the 2015 immediate-ART recommendation. Study-level results: No data on ART adherence, viral resistance or therapy changes. Clones with expansion before ART led the repertoire at all time points.

A word on this clone: Its antigen is not identified.

Survey-level resolution applied to immunoSEQ assay v3.0. The data were produced by immunoSEQ multiplex PCR, yet TCRdb's version contains in-frame clones alone and is incomplete. The sample has roughly 15,000 clones; roughly 87% are singletons. Germline V gene data show CDR1 as SGHTA and CDR2 as FQGNSA. Trimming stripped 5 bases from V and 5 bases from J, with 16 bases between. The CDR3 runs 14 residues. This clonotype was sampled from a man aged 35-49 years with HIV. The V gene is TRBV7-2, the J gene TRBJ2-7; possible D gene TRBD2, 6 bases. Here the sequenced sample was unsorted PBMCs, taken 6.2 years after starting antiretroviral therapy. CDR3: CASSPREVGNEQYF. CDR3 nucleotides: TGTGCCAGCAGCCCGAGGGAGGTCGGGAACGAGCAGTACTTC.